Following are 15 T cell receptor beta chains from one sample sequenced in a study of T cells in localized non-small cell lung cancer. Repertoires were generated with immunoSEQ multiplex PCR, while TCRdb's copy carries only in-frame clones and drops some. The sample has tens of thousands of clones; almost 85% are singletons. This sample comprised peripheral blood, obtained before any cancer treatment. The origin of the receptors is a male donor aged 60 or older with stage III squamous cell lung carcinoma.

The V and J genes are TRBV30 and TRBJ1-5; a weak D match, TRBD1 (5 bases). V shed 1 base and J shed 0 bases, with 10 bases lying between them. The CDR3 contains 15 residues. CDR1 is GTSNPN, CDR2 SVGIG, per germline (reference sequence). The CDR3 reads CAWSAGRSSNQPQHF. The CDR3 DNA reads TGTGCCTGGAGTGCGGGACGGAGTAGCAATCAGCCCCAGCATTTT.

The chain recombines TRBV29-1 with TRBJ2-7, with D perhaps matching TRBD2 (6 bases). Germline lookup yields CDR1 SQVTM and CDR2 ANQGSEA. The V end was cut by 6 bases, the J end by 2 bases, with 11 bases between. The CDR3 totals 12 residues. The CDR3 loop is CSVSSGAYEQYF. The CDR3 DNA is TGCAGCGTCAGTAGCGGTGCCTACGAGCAGTACTTC.

The chain employs TRBV4-1 and TRBJ2-7; D not certain. This CDR3 region has 14 residues. CDR1 and CDR2 (germline): MGHRA, YSYEKL. Trimming left V 0 bases short and J 6 bases short, with 12 bases between. CDR3 sequence reads: CASSQDKLVGEQYF. CDR3 DNA: TGCGCCAGCAGCCAAGATAAGCTAGTAGGCGAGCAGTACTTC.

The chain links TRBV5-1 to TRBJ1-2, with 8 bases aligning to TRBD1. V trimming: 0 bases; J trimming: 4 bases; junction bases outside the gene matches: 5. The CDR3 runs 15 residues. Germline V lookup: CDR1 SGHRS, CDR2 YFSETQ. The CDR3 nucleotides read TGCGCCAGCAGCTTGGGGACAGGGTTCAGCTATGGCTACACCTTC. The encoded protein is CASSLGTGFSYGYTF.

The chain has TRBV7-9 and TRBJ2-1, with 10 bases matching TRBD1. This CDR3 has 15 amino acids. Germline CDR1 is SEHNR and CDR2 is FQNEAQ (reference sequence). V lost 4 bases, J lost 2 bases, and 2 bases stayed unmatched. The CDR3 coding sequence is TGTGCCAGCAGCTGGGGACAGGGGCCCTACAATGAGCAGTTCTTC. This sequence encodes CASSWGQGPYNEQFF.

This chain connects TRBV19 to TRBJ2-2; the match to TRBD2 covers 7 bases. J lost 3 bases, V lost 10 bases, and 8 bases had no gene match. The CDR3 contains 14 residues. Germline V gene lookup returns CDR1 LNHDA and CDR2 SQIVND (reference sequence). The DNA of the CDR3 is TGTGCCACCTACACTAGCGCCGACACCGGGGAGCTGTTTTTT. Translation gives CATYTSADTGELFF.

The chain joins TRBV19 to TRBJ2-1, with 7 positions matching TRBD2. Losses at the gene ends were 1 base for V and 1 base for J; bases not matched to a gene: 1. The CDR3 has 15 residues. The germline gives CDR1 LNHDA, CDR2 SQIVND (reference sequence). The CDR3 DNA reads as TGTGCCAGTAGTATAGCAGCGGGATCCTACAATGAGCAGTTCTTC. It specifies CASSIAAGSYNEQFF.

The chain uses TRBV5-1 and TRBJ2-1; 13 positions agree with TRBD2. This CDR3 has 20 residues. CDR1 SGHRS and CDR2 YFSETQ come from the germline V gene. The V segment lost 4 bases and the J segment 10 bases; nucleotides outside the gene matches: 23. CDR3 loop: CASSPLGLAGAVEGIGEQFF. CDR3 nucleotide sequence: TGCGCCAGCAGCCCATTAGGACTAGCGGGGGCTGTCGAAGGAATTGGCGAGCAGTTCTTC.

V is TRBV6-6 and J is TRBJ1-2; possible D gene TRBD1, 6 bases. The CDR3 is 15 residues long. Trimming stripped 0 bases from V and 2 bases from J, with 10 bases between. CDR1 is MNHNY and CDR2 is SVGAGI in the germline V gene (reference sequence). The CDR3 nucleotides read TGTGCCAGCAGTTACTCCGGGACAACAAACTATGGCTACACCTTC. Encoded protein: CASSYSGTTNYGYTF.

The chain links TRBV11-2 to TRBJ2-7; 9 bases match TRBD1. The CDR3 length is 14 residues. Germline trimming cut 4 bases from V and 7 bases from J; bases unmatched to any gene: 8. Germline CDR1 and CDR2: SGHAT and FQNNGV. CDR3 region: CASSYTGTGREQYF. CDR3 DNA sequence: TGTGCCAGCAGCTACACCGGGACAGGGCGGGAGCAGTACTTC.

The V call is TRBV5-1, the J call TRBJ2-7; 9 nucleotides align to TRBD1. Germline assignment: CDR1 SGHRS and CDR2 YFSETQ. V trimming: 2 bases; J trimming: 4 bases; junction bases outside the gene matches: 4. The CDR3 runs to 14 residues. In nucleotides, the CDR3 is TGCGCCAGCAGCTTTGGACAGGGGCTATACGAGCAGTACTTC. Translation gives CASSFGQGLYEQYF.

The chain employs TRBV2 and TRBJ2-1; TRBD1 or TRBD2 may be the D gene (5 bases each). CDR1 and CDR2 (germline): SNHLY, FYNNEI. The CDR3 is 13 amino acids. V lost 6 bases and J 8 bases, leaving 14 bases between the germline ends. CDR3 DNA: TGTGCCAGCAGCCGGGGCCCTCGGGATGAGCAGTTCTTC. Translating gives CASSRGPRDEQFF.

The rearrangement uses TRBV21-1 and TRBJ1-4; TRBD1 is taken as the D call from the table, unchecked against the DNA. TRBV21-1 is noted as a pseudogene. CDR3 size: 17 residues. CDR3 in amino acids: CASSKAQSRDSNEKLFF. The CDR3 DNA follows: TGTGCCAGCAGCAAAGCTCAATCCCGGGACAGTAATGAAAAACTGTTTTTT.

The sample holds a few counts of this clone. A junction end diverges from the germline sequence, so it may reflect a read error. The J gene is TRBJ2-1, the V gene TRBV19; D remains unclear. This CDR3 has 11 residues. The germline gives CDR1 LNHDA, CDR2 SQIVND (reference sequence). The CDR3 bases are TGTGCCAGTAGCAACAGCCCGATTCAGGTCTTC. Translating gives CASSNSPIQVF.

The chain recombines TRBV5-4 with TRBJ2-5, with TRBD1 identical over 7 bases. The CDR3 length is 13 residues. From germline, CDR1 is SGHNT and CDR2 YYREEE (reference sequence). V dropped 3 bases and J dropped 3; count of bases not matched to a gene: 2. The DNA for the CDR3 is TGTGCCAGCAGCTCTGACAGGGAAGAGACCCAGTACTTC. Its translation is CASSSDREETQYF.